This entry features one TCR beta chain sequence. Antigen unknown. The sample originates from a study of cytomegalovirus exposure and HLA in healthy donors. Study conclusions and caveats: V- and J-gene trimming of TCR beta was linked (in a later analysis) to a missense DCLRE1C variant.

Looked up from germline, CDR1 is SNHLY and CDR2 is FYNNEI. Trimming pared 0 bases from V and 6 bases from J, leaving 17 bases between. The CDR3 has 17 amino acids. The PCR employed 60 Vbeta primers together with 13 Jbeta primers. Clones were read by immunoSEQ multiplex PCR, and TCRdb kept only the in-frame ones, dropping some. The table has 110,000 to 150,000 clones, roughly 80% seen once. This sequence joins TRBV2 and TRBJ2-2; weak D call: TRBD1 (5 bases). This sequence originates from a woman in her 50s in good health and CMV-seropositive. Sequencing used PBMCs. CDR3 nucleotides: TGTGCCAGCAGTGAAGCGCTGGCAGGGTTCTTTGCCGGGGAGCTGTTTTTT. Residues: CASSEALAGFFAGELFF.